Presented here are 20 T cell receptor beta chains from one specimen sequenced in a study of shared clonotypes between healthy human individuals. The repertoire was sequenced with immunoSEQ multiplex PCR; TCRdb's copy has only in-frame clones and lacks some. The data show approximately 470,000 clones, over 70% seen once. The sequenced sample consisted of PBMCs. These receptors originate from a middle-aged woman in good health. Some clones in this sample may be carry-over from other donors' samples.

This chain connects TRBV9 to TRBJ2-7; D is possibly TRBD1 or TRBD2 (5 bases each). The CDR3 consists of 14 residues. Germline V gives CDR1 SGDLS, CDR2 YYNGEE. Trimming removed 4 bases from V and 6 bases from J, with 17 bases in between. The CDR3, as DNA: TGTGCCAGCAGCTTCTCGCCAGGGACGCCCGAGCAGTACTTC. Its protein product is CASSFSPGTPEQYF.

The V and J genes are TRBV19 and TRBJ2-7; 7 bases align to TRBD2. Germline lookup yields CDR1 LNHDA and CDR2 SQIVND (reference sequence). Unmatched junction bases numbered 4, after V lost 5 bases and J lost 3 bases. This CDR3 is built from 13 residues. The CDR3 region has the DNA TGTGCCAGTAGTGGGGAGGGATTCTACGAGCAGTACTTC. Translated, it gives CASSGEGFYEQYF.

The V gene is TRBV28, the J gene TRBJ1-1; 10 bases match TRBD1. The V and J ends lost 5 bases and 7 bases, in that order; junction bases with no gene match: 13. In germline, CDR1 is MDHEN, CDR2 SYDVKM. The length of the CDR3 is 16 residues. This chain's CDR3 is CASSRQGARTFREAFF. In nucleotides, the CDR3 is TGTGCCAGCAGTCGACAGGGGGCGCGGACATTCCGTGAAGCTTTCTTT.

Here the CDR3 reads CASSDGLMNTGELFF. The CDR3 DNA reads TGTGCCAGCAGCGACGGACTTATGAACACCGGGGAGCTGTTTTTT. The J gene is TRBJ2-2, the V gene TRBV7-7, with D perhaps matching TRBD2 (5 bases). Trimming left V 5 bases short and J 1 base short, with 11 bases between. Per germline, CDR1 SSHAT and CDR2 FNYEAQ (reference sequence). The CDR3 sequence is 15 residues long.

This clone has a single count. The rearrangement joins TRBV16 to TRBJ2-7; perhaps TRBD2 as D (6 bases). There are 15 residues in the CDR3. V gave up 1 base and J gave up 7 bases, with 17 bases separating them. The germline CDR1 and CDR2 sequences are KGHSY and FQNENV. The CDR3 bases are TGTGCCAGCAGCCAATTGGCGGGCCCCCGGGGGGAGCAGTACTTC. It translates to CASSQLAGPRGEQYF.

The rearrangement joins TRBV11-2 to TRBJ2-6; D unresolved. The CDR3 totals 15 residues. CDR1 SGHAT and CDR2 FQNNGV come from the germline V gene. Trimming left V 1 base short and J 0 bases short, with 4 bases between. The CDR3 DNA sequence: TGTGCCAGCAGCTTAGGGATCTCTGGGGCCAACGTCCTGACTTTC. Protein product: CASSLGISGANVLTF.

The chain couples TRBV10-1 to TRBJ2-1; 11 bases map to TRBD2. The CDR3 is made up of 15 amino acids. After removal of 2 bases from V and 7 bases from J, the junction contained 4 bases not matched to a gene. Looked up from germline, CDR1 is WNHNN and CDR2 is SYGVQD (reference sequence). The CDR3 is CASSESLAGGNEQFF. Written as DNA, the CDR3 is TGCGCCAGCAGTGAGAGCCTAGCGGGAGGAAATGAGCAGTTCTTC.

In this sample, this clone turned up a few times. The chain combines TRBV10-1 with TRBJ2-5; possibly TRBD2 for D (6 bases). V was clipped by 3 bases and J by 5 bases, with 13 bases between them. CDR3 size: 14 residues. The germline CDR1 and CDR2 sequences are WNHNN and SYGVQD (reference sequence). The CDR3 is CASSDPGDGETQYF. CDR3 coding DNA: TGCGCCAGCAGTGATCCGGGGGATGGGGAGACCCAGTACTTC.

The CDR3 nucleotides read TGTGCCAGCAGCTTAGGGGGTAGCGGGAGTTCGGAGCAGTTCTTC. Residues: CASSLGGSGSSEQFF. The rearrangement links TRBV7-3 to TRBJ2-1; 9 bases are shared with TRBD2. From germline, CDR1 is SGHTA and CDR2 FQGTGA. With V trimmed by 2 bases and J by 10 bases, 9 bases remained unmatched. The CDR3 totals 15 residues. The whole variable domain, remainder taken from reference TRBV7-3 and TRBJ2-1, is GAGVSQTPSNKVTEKGKYVELRCDPISGHTALYWYRQSLGQGPEFLIYFQGTGAADDSGLPNDRFFAVRPEGSVSTLKIQRTERGDSAVYLCASSLGGSGSSEQFFGPGTRLTVL.

This clone appeared once. The chain recombines TRBV18 with TRBJ2-5; 10 nucleotides agree with TRBD1. Germline V gives CDR1 KGHSH, CDR2 LQKENI. This CDR3 contains 19 residues. V lost 6 bases and J lost 4; bases outside the gene matches: 20. The CDR3 region is CASSPFPSGTGEVRETQYF. In DNA, the CDR3 is TGTGCCAGCTCGCCGTTCCCATCCGGGACAGGGGAGGTTCGAGAGACCCAGTACTTC.

This clone occurred a few times. A read error is the likely source, as a far larger clone sits one nucleotide away. This sample includes further DNA sequences coding for the same CDR3. V usage is TRBV30 and J usage is TRBJ1-1; D is uncertain. The V gene's germline CDR1 is GTSNPN and CDR2 SVGIG (reference sequence). The CDR3 runs 15 residues. The CDR3 region has the DNA TGTGCCTGGAGTGTACTACCAGACCAGAACACTGAAGCTTTATTT. Its protein is CAWSVLPDQNTEALF.

Note on this clone: This is likely an artifact of a read error, given a far larger clone one base away. The chain couples TRBV29-1 to TRBJ2-2, with 7 bases lining up with TRBD2. Germline-derived CDR1 and CDR2 are SQVTM and ANQGSEA. The CDR3 sequence is 16 residues long. V lost 4 bases, J lost 6 bases, and 14 bases stayed unmatched. CDR3 protein: CSVGAGGSLLSGELFF. DNA for the CDR3: TGCAGCGTTGGGGCTGGCGGGAGCCTCTTGTCCGGGGAGCTGTTTTTT.

Remarks on this clone: With only one base between it and a far larger clone, this is likely a read error. This sequence joins TRBV28 and TRBJ1-5; 7 bases align to TRBD1. Germline loops: CDR1 MDHEN, CDR2 SYDVKM. The CDR3 is 14 residues long. CDR3 amino acids: CASSRTAGGQHQHF. The CDR3 DNA sequence: TGTGCCAGCAGTCGGACAGCAGGGGGTCAGCACCAGCATTTT.

The gene calls are TRBV11-2 and TRBJ2-1; 12 bases are shared with TRBD2. Germline CDR1 reads SGHAT; CDR2 reads FQNNGV. The CDR3 extends over 15 amino acids. V lost 8 bases, J lost 12 bases, and 14 bases stayed unmatched. The DNA for the CDR3 is TGTGCCAGCTCTTCGGGACTAGCGGGTATAGGGTGGCAGTTCTTC. Its protein is CASSSGLAGIGWQFF.

This clone was recorded once. The chain combines TRBV30 with TRBJ2-1, with 7 nucleotides matching TRBD2. CDR1 GTSNPN and CDR2 SVGIG come from the germline V gene (reference sequence). The CDR3 spans 11 residues. After removal of 5 bases from V and 10 bases from J, the junction contained 5 bases not matched to a gene. CDR3: CAWAGELEQFF. DNA of the CDR3: TGTGCCTGGGCGGGAGAGTTAGAGCAGTTCTTC.

The gene calls are TRBV9 and TRBJ2-7, with a weak D call TRBD2 (6 bases). The CDR3 runs to 14 residues. Trimming left V 4 bases short and J 2 bases short, with 13 bases between. The germline CDR1 and CDR2 sequences are SGDLS and YYNGEE. Here the CDR3 reads CASSPGAGTYEQYF. In DNA, the CDR3 is TGTGCCAGCAGCCCCGGGGCGGGGACCTACGAGCAGTACTTC.

About this clone itself: Only one base separates this from a far larger clonotype, so it likely reflects a read error. Other DNA sequences in this specimen translate into the identical CDR3. V gene TRBV7-2 combines with J gene TRBJ1-2; no reliable D call. V lost 5 bases to trimming and J lost 8 bases, with 15 bases between them. This CDR3 comprises 13 residues. Germline lookup yields CDR1 SGHTA and CDR2 FQGNSA. CDR3 bases: TGTGCCAGCAGCCTAGGATCTTGGGGAGGCTACACCTTC. This encodes CASSLGSWGGYTF.

The V gene is TRBV5-1, the J gene TRBJ2-7; D is uncertain. The CDR3 is 13 residues long. Germline CDR1 SGHRS, CDR2 YFSETQ. Trimming took 2 bases from V and 2 from J, leaving 8 bases between them. The CDR3 DNA follows: TGCGCCAGCAGCTTTGTGGGAACCTACGAGCAGTACTTC. This translates into CASSFVGTYEQYF.

V is TRBV7-9 and J is TRBJ1-5; the D gene is possibly TRBD1 (5 bases). This CDR3 has 18 amino acids. Deletions cut 5 bases from V and 6 bases from J, with 26 bases between. Germline lookup yields CDR1 SEHNR and CDR2 FQNEAQ (reference sequence). CDR3 sequence: CASSTPGEVGGRGQPQHF. CDR3 coding DNA: TGTGCCAGCAGCACCCCTGGAGAGGTCGGAGGAAGGGGTCAGCCCCAGCATTTT.

This chain joins TRBV5-8 and TRBJ1-2, with a weak D call TRBD1 (5 bases). Trimming removed 4 bases from V and 3 bases from J, with 13 bases in between. Per germline, CDR1 SGHTS and CDR2 YDEGEE. This CDR3 has 14 amino acids. CDR3 sequence reads: CASSPLGLHYGYTF. The CDR3 region has the DNA TGTGCCAGCAGCCCTTTGGGGCTGCACTATGGCTACACCTTC.